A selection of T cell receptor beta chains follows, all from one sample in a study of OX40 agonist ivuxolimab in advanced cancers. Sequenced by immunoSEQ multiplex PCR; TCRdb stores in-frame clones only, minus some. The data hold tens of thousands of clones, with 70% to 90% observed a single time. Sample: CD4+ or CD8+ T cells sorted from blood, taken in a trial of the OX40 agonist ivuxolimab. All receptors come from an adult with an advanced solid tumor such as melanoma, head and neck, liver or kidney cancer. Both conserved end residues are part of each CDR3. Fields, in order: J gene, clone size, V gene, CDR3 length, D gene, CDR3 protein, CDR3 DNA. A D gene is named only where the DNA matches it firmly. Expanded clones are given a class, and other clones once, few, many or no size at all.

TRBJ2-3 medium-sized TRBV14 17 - CASSQDVAGTSTDTQYF TGTGCCAGCAGCCAAGATGTTGCAGGGACTAGCACAGATACGCAGTATTTT
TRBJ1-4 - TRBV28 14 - CASSLDTTNEKLFF TGTGCCAGCAGTTTAGACACAACTAATGAAAAACTGTTTTTT
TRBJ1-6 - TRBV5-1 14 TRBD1 CASSAGTANSPLHF TGCGCCAGCAGCGCTGGGACAGCCAATTCACCCCTCCACTTT
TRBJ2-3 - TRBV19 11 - CASGSTDTQYF TGTGCCAGTGGAAGCACAGATACGCAGTATTTT
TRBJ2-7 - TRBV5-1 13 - CASSLGTGSEQYF TGCGCCAGCAGCTTGGGTACCGGGAGCGAGCAGTACTTC
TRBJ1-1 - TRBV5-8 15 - CASSLGVLRNTEAFF TGTGCCAGCAGCTTGGGAGTCCTTAGAAACACTGAAGCTTTCTTT
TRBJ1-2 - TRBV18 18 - CASSQSKQDGILNYGYTF TGTGCCAGCTCACAGTCAAAGCAGGACGGAATACTTAACTATGGCTACACCTTC
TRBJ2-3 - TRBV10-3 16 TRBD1 CAISAGQGALTDTQYF TGTGCCATCAGTGCCGGACAGGGGGCCCTCACAGATACGCAGTATTTT
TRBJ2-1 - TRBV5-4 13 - CASSSGLFNEQFF TGTGCCAGCAGCTCGGGACTTTTTAATGAGCAGTTCTTC
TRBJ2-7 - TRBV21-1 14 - CASSKEEGSYEQYF TGTGCCAGCAGCAAAGAAGAGGGTTCCTACGAGCAGTACTTC
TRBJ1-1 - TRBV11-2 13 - CASSLGRGTEAFF TGTGCCAGCAGCCTGGGACGTGGCACTGAAGCTTTCTTT
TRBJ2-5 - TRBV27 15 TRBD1 CASREGQGIGETQYF TGTGCCAGCAGAGAGGGACAGGGGATAGGGGAGACCCAGTACTTC
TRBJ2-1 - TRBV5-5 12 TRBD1 CASSFGTDLQFF TGTGCCAGCAGCTTCGGGACAGACCTCCAGTTCTTC
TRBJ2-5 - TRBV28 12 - CASSLIQETQYF TGTGCCAGCAGTCTAATCCAAGAGACCCAGTACTTC